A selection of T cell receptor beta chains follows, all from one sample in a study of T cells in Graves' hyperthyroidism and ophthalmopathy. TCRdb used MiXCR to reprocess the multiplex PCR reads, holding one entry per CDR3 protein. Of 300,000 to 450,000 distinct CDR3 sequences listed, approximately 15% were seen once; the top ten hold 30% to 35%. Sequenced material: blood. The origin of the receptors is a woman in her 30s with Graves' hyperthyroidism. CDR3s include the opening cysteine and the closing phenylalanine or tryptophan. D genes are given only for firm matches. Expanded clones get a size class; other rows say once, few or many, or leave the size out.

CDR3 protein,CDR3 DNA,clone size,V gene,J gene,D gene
CASSSRPGGGQPQHF,TGTGCCAGCAGTTCACGTCCAGGGGGCGGCCAGCCCCAGCATTTT,many,TRBV12-3/TRBV12-4,TRBJ1-5,TRBD1
CAWSVQGDYGYTF,TGTGCCTGGAGTGTACAAGGGGACTATGGCTACACCTTC,many,TRBV30,TRBJ1-2,.
CASSQDRTAKNIQYF,TGTGCCAGCAGCCAAGACCGGACGGCGAAAAACATTCAGTACTTC,many,TRBV12-3/TRBV12-4,TRBJ2-4,.
CASSPPGTVRGYTF,TGTGCCAGCTCACCACCTGGGACCGTCCGCGGTTACACCTTC,few,TRBV18,TRBJ1-2,.
CASSLAGLGGTQYF,TGTGCCAGCAGCTTGGCAGGGCTCGGCGGGACCCAGTACTTC,few,TRBV5-8,TRBJ2-5,.
CASSQRTPVGTGELFF,TGTGCCAGCAGCCAGAGGACCCCCGTAGGCACCGGGGAGCTGTTTTTT,few,TRBV14,TRBJ2-2,.
CSAPGGAGDTQYF,TGCAGTGCCCCCGGGGGGGCCGGGGATACGCAGTATTTT,.,TRBV20-1,TRBJ2-3,TRBD2
CASSLEGGGTDTQYF,TGTGCCAGCAGCTTAGAAGGGGGTGGCACAGATACGCAGTATTTT,.,TRBV7-9,TRBJ2-3,.
CATRQGAADTQYF,TGTGCCACCAGGCAGGGGGCTGCGGATACGCAGTATTTT,few,TRBV24-1,TRBJ2-3,TRBD1
CASSQDVLGQGDLGYGYTF,TGTGCCAGCAGCCAAGATGTTCTCGGGCAGGGGGATTTGGGGTATGGCTACACCTTC,few,TRBV4-2,TRBJ1-2,TRBD1
CASRVQGRGQPQHF,TGTGCCAGCAGGGTACAGGGAAGGGGTCAGCCCCAGCATTTT,many,TRBV2,TRBJ1-5,.
CSATGPHIRYNEQFF,TGCAGTGCAACAGGACCGCATATACGTTACAATGAGCAGTTCTTC,.,TRBV20-1,TRBJ2-1,.
CAISTGTGGTDTQYF,TGTGCCATCAGCACCGGGACAGGGGGCACAGATACGCAGTATTTT,many,TRBV10-3,TRBJ2-3,TRBD1
CASSKDYSYEQYF,TGTGCCAGCAGCAAAGACTACTCCTACGAGCAGTACTTC,.,TRBV7-3,TRBJ2-7,.
CSKGAPQREQYF,TGCAGTAAAGGGGCACCCCAGCGCGAGCAGTACTTC,many,TRBV20-1,TRBJ2-7,.
CSARDRGRAYEQYF,TGCAGTGCTAGAGATCGAGGGAGGGCCTACGAGCAGTACTTC,.,TRBV20-1,TRBJ2-7,TRBD2
CASSYPAGEWYEQYF,TGTGCCAGCAGTTACCCGGCGGGAGAGTGGTACGAGCAGTACTTC,many,TRBV6-2/TRBV6-3,TRBJ2-7,TRBD2
CASSVGTALGYEQYF,TGTGCCAGCAGCGTAGGGACGGCACTAGGTTACGAGCAGTACTTC,many,TRBV9,TRBJ2-7,.
CASSLGRGPYNEQFF,TGTGCCAGCAGCTTAGGTCGTGGCCCTTACAATGAGCAGTTCTTC,many,TRBV7-2,TRBJ2-1,.
CASSTVGGSYEQYF,TGTGCCAGTAGTACGGTGGGAGGGTCCTACGAGCAGTACTTC,few,TRBV19,TRBJ2-7,TRBD2
CASSVSGTSDEQYF,TGTGCCAGCAGCGTATCCGGGACTTCGGACGAGCAGTACTTC,.,TRBV9,TRBJ2-7,.
CASSQAGLAEVSYEQYF,TGTGCCAGCAGCCAAGCTGGGCTAGCGGAGGTCTCCTACGAGCAGTACTTC,.,TRBV4-2,TRBJ2-7,TRBD2
CASRPTDITDTQYF,TGTGCCAGCAGACCGACCGATATCACAGATACGCAGTATTTT,many,TRBV2,TRBJ2-3,.
CASRRQIYGYTF,TGTGCCAGCAGACGACAGATCTATGGCTACACCTTC,few,TRBV12-3/TRBV12-4,TRBJ1-2,.
CASSPPGSNRGLNQPQHF,TGTGCCAGCTCACCACCCGGGTCCAACAGGGGGCTTAATCAGCCCCAGCATTTT,.,TRBV18,TRBJ1-5,TRBD1
CASGPGLAGAYHQETQYF,TGTGCTAGTGGTCCAGGACTAGCGGGGGCATACCATCAAGAGACCCAGTACTTC,many,TRBV12-5,TRBJ2-5,TRBD2
CASWTGLGEQFF,TGTGCCAGTTGGACAGGGTTGGGTGAGCAGTTCTTC,many,TRBV28,TRBJ2-1,TRBD1
CAISRGSYEQYF,TGTGCCATCAGCCGCGGCTCCTACGAGCAGTACTTC,many,TRBV10-3,TRBJ2-7,.
CASSTGQLNQPQHF,TGTGCCAGCAGCACCGGACAGCTGAATCAGCCCCAGCATTTT,few,TRBV5-8,TRBJ1-5,.
CASSSSGTRSTGELFF,TGCGCCAGCAGCTCTTCGGGGACACGATCCACCGGGGAGCTGTTTTTT,.,TRBV5-1,TRBJ2-2,.
CASSVFTGGSLGTDTQYF,TGTGCCAGCAGCGTATTTACCGGTGGTAGTCTTGGCACAGATACGCAGTATTTT,many,TRBV7-9,TRBJ2-3,.
CASSPTGLAGNEQFF,TGTGCCAGCAGCCCGACCGGACTAGCGGGCAATGAGCAGTTCTTC,many,TRBV7-9,TRBJ2-1,TRBD2
CASSELTYEQYF,TGTGCCAGCAGTGAACTCACCTACGAGCAGTACTTC,many,TRBV2,TRBJ2-7,.
CASSLASTGEDGEQFF,TGCGCCAGCAGCTTGGCCTCGACAGGGGAAGATGGTGAGCAGTTCTTC,few,TRBV5-1,TRBJ2-1,TRBD1